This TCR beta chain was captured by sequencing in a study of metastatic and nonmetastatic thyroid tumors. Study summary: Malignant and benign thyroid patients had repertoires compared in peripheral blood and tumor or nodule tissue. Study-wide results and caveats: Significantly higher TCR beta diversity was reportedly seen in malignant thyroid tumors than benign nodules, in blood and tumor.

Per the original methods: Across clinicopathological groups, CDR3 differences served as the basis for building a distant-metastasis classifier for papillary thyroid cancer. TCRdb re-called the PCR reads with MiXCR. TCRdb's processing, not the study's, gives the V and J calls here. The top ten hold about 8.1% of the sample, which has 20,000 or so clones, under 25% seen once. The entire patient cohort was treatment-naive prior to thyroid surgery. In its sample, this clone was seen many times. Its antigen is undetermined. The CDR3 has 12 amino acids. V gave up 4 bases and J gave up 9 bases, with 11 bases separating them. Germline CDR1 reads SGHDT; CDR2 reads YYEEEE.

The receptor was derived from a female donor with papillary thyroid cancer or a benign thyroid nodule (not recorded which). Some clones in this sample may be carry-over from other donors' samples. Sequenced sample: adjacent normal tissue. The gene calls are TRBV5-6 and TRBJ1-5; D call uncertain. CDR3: CASSLGPGPQHF. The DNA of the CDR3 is TGTGCCAGCAGCCTGGGTCCGGGGCCCCAGCATTTT.